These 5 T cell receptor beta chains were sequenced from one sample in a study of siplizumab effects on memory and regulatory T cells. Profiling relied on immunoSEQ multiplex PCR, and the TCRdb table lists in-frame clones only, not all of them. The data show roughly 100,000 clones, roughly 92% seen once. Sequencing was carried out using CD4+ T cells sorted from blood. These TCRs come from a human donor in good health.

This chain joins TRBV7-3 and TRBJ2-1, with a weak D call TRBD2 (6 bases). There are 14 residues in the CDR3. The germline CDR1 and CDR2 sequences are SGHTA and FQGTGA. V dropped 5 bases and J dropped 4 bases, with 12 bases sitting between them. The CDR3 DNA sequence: TGTGCCAGCAGCCGCGCGGGGACTTACAATGAGCAGTTCTTC. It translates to CASSRAGTYNEQFF.

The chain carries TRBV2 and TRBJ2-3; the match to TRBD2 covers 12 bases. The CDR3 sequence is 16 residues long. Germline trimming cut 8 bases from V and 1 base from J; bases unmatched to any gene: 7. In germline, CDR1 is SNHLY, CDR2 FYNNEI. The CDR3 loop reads CASSSGRARGTDTQYF. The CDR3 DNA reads TGTGCCAGCTCTAGCGGGAGGGCCCGGGGCACAGATACGCAGTATTTT. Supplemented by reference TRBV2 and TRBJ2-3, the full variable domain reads EPEVTQTPSHQVTQMGQEVILRCVPISNHLYFYWYRQILGQKVEFLVSFYNNEISEKSEIFDDQFSVERPDGSNFTLKIRSTKLEDSAMYFCASSSGRARGTDTQYFGPGTRLTVL.

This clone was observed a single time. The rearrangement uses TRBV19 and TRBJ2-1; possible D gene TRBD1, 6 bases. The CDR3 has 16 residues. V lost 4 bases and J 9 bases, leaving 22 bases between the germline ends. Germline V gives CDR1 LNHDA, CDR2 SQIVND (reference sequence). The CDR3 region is CASSTPTIGGLGEQFF. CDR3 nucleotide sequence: TGTGCCAGTAGTACCCCCACTATAGGGGGTCTGGGTGAGCAGTTCTTC.

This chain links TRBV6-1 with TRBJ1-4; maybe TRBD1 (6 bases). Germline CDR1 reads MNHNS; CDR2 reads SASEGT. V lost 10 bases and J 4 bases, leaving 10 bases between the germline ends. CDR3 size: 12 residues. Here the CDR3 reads CATKGVNEKLFF. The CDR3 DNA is TGTGCCACCAAGGGGGTTAATGAAAAACTGTTTTTT.

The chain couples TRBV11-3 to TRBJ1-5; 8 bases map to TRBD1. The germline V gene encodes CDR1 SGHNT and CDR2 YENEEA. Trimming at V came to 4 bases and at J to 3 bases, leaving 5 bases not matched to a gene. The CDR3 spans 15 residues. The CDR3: CASSSTGADNQPQHF. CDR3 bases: TGTGCCAGCAGCTCGACAGGGGCGGACAATCAGCCCCAGCATTTT.